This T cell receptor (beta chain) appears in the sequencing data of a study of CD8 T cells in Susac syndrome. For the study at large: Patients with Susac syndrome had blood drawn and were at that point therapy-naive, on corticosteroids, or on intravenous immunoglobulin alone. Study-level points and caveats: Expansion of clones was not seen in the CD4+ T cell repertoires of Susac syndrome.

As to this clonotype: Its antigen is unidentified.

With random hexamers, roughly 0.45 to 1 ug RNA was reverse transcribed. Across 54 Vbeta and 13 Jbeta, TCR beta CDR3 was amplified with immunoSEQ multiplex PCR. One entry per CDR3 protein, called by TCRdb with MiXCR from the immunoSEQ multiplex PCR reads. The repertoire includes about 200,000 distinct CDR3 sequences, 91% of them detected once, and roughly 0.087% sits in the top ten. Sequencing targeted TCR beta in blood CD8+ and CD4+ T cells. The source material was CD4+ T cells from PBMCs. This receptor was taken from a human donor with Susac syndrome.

CDR3 sequence (DNA): TGTGCCAGCAGTCAACAGGGAAGTTCACCCCTCCACTTT. This translates into CASSQQGSSPLHF. This chain connects TRBV11-2 to TRBJ1-6; tentative D call: TRBD1 (6 bases). V was trimmed by 6 bases and J by 9 bases, leaving 12 bases between them. This CDR3 contains 13 residues. The V gene's germline CDR1 is SGHAT and CDR2 FQNNGV.